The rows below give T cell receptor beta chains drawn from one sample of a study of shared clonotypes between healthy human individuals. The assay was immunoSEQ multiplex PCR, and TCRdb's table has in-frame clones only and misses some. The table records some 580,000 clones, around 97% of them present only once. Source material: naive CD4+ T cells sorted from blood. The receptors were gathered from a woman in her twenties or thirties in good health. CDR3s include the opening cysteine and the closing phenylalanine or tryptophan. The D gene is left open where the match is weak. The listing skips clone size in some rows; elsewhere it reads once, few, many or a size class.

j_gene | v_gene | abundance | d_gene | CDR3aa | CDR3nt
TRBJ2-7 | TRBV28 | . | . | CASSSGGYLYEQYF | TGTGCCAGCAGTTCTGGAGGGTATCTCTACGAGCAGTACTTC
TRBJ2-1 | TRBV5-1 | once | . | CASSLVPGANEQFF | TGCGCCAGCAGCTTGGTCCCGGGAGCGAATGAGCAGTTCTTC
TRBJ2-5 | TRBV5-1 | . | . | CASRREGWETQYF | TGCGCCAGCAGACGGGAAGGCTGGGAGACCCAGTACTTC
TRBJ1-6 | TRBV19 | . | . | CASSQWTENSPLHF | TGTGCCAGTAGTCAATGGACAGAGAATTCACCCCTCCACTTT
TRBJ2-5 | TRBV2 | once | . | CASSERDQETQYF | TGTGCCAGCAGTGAGAGGGACCAAGAGACCCAGTACTTC
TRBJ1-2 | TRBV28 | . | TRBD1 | CASRGQADYGYTF | TGTGCCAGCAGGGGACAGGCGGACTATGGCTACACCTTC
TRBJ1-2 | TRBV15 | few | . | CATSRDKSRDYGYTF | TGTGCCACCAGCAGAGATAAATCACGGGACTATGGCTACACCTTC
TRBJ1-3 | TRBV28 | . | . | CASSLFQGTGNTIYF | TGTGCCAGCAGTTTATTCCAGGGGACTGGAAACACCATATATTTT
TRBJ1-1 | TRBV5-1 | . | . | CASSLEGNTEAFF | TGCGCCAGCAGCTTGGAAGGGAACACTGAAGCTTTCTTT
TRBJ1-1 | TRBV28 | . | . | CASSFPLSLDGGTTEAFF | TGTGCCAGCAGTTTTCCATTATCACTGGACGGCGGGACCACTGAAGCTTTCTTT
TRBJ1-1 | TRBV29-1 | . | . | CSVEWGVLNTEAFF | TGCAGCGTTGAATGGGGAGTATTGAACACTGAAGCTTTCTTT
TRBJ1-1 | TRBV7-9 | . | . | CASSLIWSGDNTEAFF | TGTGCCAGCAGCTTAATCTGGTCGGGGGACAACACTGAAGCTTTCTTT
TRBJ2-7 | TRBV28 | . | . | CASSSPAYEQYF | TGTGCCAGCAGTTCTCCCGCCTACGAGCAGTACTTC
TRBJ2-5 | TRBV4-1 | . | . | CASSQRVGAQETQYF | TGCGCCAGCAGCCAAAGGGTCGGGGCCCAAGAGACCCAGTACTTC
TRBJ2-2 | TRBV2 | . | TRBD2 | CASIRDIPSGRVGGELFF | TGTGCCAGCATCCGGGACATCCCTAGCGGGAGAGTTGGCGGGGAGCTGTTTTTT
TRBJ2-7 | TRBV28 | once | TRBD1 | CASRGTGISYEQYF | TGTGCCAGCAGAGGGACAGGGATCTCCTACGAGCAGTACTTC
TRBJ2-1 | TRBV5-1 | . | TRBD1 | CASSETGVSNEQFF | TGCGCCAGCAGCGAGACAGGGGTGAGCAATGAGCAGTTCTTC
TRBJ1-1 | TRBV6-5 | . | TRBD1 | CASSLDRSNTEAFF | TGTGCCAGCAGCTTGGACAGGAGTAACACTGAAGCTTTCTTT
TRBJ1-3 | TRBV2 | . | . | CASRGTKGNTIYF | TGTGCCAGCAGGGGGACAAAAGGAAACACCATATATTTT
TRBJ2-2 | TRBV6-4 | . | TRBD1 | CASSADRGTGELFF | TGTGCCAGCAGTGCGGACAGGGGCACCGGGGAGCTGTTTTTT
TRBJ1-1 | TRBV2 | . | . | CASRPGLPAFF | TGTGCCAGCAGGCCGGGACTGCCAGCTTTCTTT
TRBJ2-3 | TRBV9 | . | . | CASSTWGGIGTDTQYF | TGTGCCAGCAGCACTTGGGGCGGGATTGGCACAGATACGCAGTATTTT
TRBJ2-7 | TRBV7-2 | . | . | CASSLISGLGLYEQYF | TGTGCCAGCAGCTTAATCTCTGGACTCGGACTCTACGAGCAGTACTTC
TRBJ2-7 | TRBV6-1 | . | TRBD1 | CASSLDRGPSYEQYF | TGTGCCAGCAGTTTGGACAGGGGGCCTTCCTACGAGCAGTACTTC
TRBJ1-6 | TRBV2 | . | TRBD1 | CASSGTGGNNSPLHF | TGTGCCAGCAGTGGCACAGGGGGCAACAATTCACCCCTCCACTTT
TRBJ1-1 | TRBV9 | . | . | CASSVEVGIMNTEAFF | TGTGCCAGCAGCGTAGAAGTAGGGATAATGAACACTGAAGCTTTCTTT
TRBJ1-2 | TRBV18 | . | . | CASSPSIELSYGYTF | TGTGCCAGCTCACCATCTATAGAGTTGAGCTATGGCTACACCTTC
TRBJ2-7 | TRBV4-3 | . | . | CASSQPGQNHEQYF | TGCGCCAGCAGCCAACCGGGACAAAATCACGAGCAGTACTTC
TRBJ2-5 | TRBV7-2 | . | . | CASSLGAKEGTQYF | TGTGCCAGCAGCTTAGGGGCAAAGGAAGGGACCCAGTACTTC
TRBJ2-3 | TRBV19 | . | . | CATSRPGGLTDTQYF | TGTGCCACCTCACGGCCCGGGGGATTGACAGATACGCAGTATTTT
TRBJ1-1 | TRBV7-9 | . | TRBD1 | CASSLLQGRTEAFF | TGTGCCAGCAGCTTATTACAGGGGAGGACTGAAGCTTTCTTT